This T cell receptor beta chain was sequenced for a study of shared clonotypes between healthy human individuals. Across the study: The donors, two women and a few men, were aged 18 to 49.

Unsorted samples, those not sorted, used roughly 87 million PBMCs for genomic DNA. Trimming stripped 6 bases from V and 1 base from J, with 15 bases between. CDR1 is MNHEY and CDR2 is SVGAGI in the germline V gene. The CDR3 totals 15 residues. Study-level findings and limits: Sample collection involved blood only; tissue repertoires are likely different.

Original data processing: Filtering differed because ImmunoSEQ produced junction-only sequences that carried no quality scores. Assay: immunoSEQ multiplex PCR; the TCRdb copy retains only in-frame clones and omits some. That table gives V, J and clone size, and the DNA gave D and trimming. The table lists about 520,000 clones, almost 80% of them singletons, with more than 10% in the top ten. Note on this clone: Its antigen remains unidentified.

This TCR came from a middle-aged woman in good health. Some clones in this sample may be carry-over from other donors' samples. The chain recombines TRBV6-5 with TRBJ1-2, with TRBD1 as a possible D gene (6 bases). The specimen was PBMCs. The CDR3, as DNA: TGTGCCAGCAGCCGAACCGACAGGAGTAACTATGGCTACACCTTC. Residues: CASSRTDRSNYGYTF.